The table lists the clone carrying this T cell receptor (beta chain) with a count of one. CDR3 and TCR beta VDJ profiling relied on genomic DNA as the template. Using its own MiXCR run on the reads, TCRdb lists one record per CDR3 protein. Of approximately 220,000 distinct CDR3 sequences in the sample, under 55% were seen once. This sample was taken from a study of CD8+CD57+ T cells in acquired aplastic anemia. Study at large: DNA recovered from sorted CD4+ and CD8+ cells had a mean of about 3 ug.

V was trimmed by 1 base and J by 2 bases, leaving 12 bases between them. The CDR3 spans 15 residues. Before being chosen for sequencing, patients had shown CD8+CD57+ cell expansion by flow cytometry. Sequenced: sorted CD4+, CD8+, or CD8+CD57+ T cells (not recorded which) from PBMCs. The genes are TRBV12-3 or TRBV12-4 and TRBJ2-7; no clear D gene. This TCR was recovered from a human donor with aplastic anemia. The CDR3 nucleotides read TGTGCCAGCAGTTTAGGGCAGGTCTGGCCCTACGAGCAGTACTTC. It yields the protein CASSLGQVWPYEQYF.